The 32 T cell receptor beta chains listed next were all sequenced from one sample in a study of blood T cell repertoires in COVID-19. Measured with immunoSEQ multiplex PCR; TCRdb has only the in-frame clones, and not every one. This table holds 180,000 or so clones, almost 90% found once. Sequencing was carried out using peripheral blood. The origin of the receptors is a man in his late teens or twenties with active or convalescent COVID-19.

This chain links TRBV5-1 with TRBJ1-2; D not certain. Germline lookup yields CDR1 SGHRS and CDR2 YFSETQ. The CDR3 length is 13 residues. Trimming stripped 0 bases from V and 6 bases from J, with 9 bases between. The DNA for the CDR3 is TGCGCCAGCAGCTTGGGGCAGGAGGATGGCTACACCTTC. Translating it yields CASSLGQEDGYTF.

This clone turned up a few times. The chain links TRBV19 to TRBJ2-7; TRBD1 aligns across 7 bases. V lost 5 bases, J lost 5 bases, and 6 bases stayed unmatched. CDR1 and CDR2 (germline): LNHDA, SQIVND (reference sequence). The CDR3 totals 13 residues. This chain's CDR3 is CASSPQDRHEQYF. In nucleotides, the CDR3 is TGTGCCAGTAGTCCCCAGGACAGGCACGAGCAGTACTTC. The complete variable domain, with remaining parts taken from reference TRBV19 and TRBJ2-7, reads DGGITQSPKYLFRKEGQNVTLSCEQNLNHDAMYWYRQDPGQGLRLIYYSQIVNDFQKGDIAEGYSVSREKKESFPLTVTSAQKNPTAFYLCASSPQDRHEQYFGPGTRLTVT.

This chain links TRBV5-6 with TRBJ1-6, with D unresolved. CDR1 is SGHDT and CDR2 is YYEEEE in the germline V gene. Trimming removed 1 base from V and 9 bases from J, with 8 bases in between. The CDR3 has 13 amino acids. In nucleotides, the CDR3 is TGTGCCAGCAGCTTGATTCGCGGTTCACCCCTCCACTTT. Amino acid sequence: CASSLIRGSPLHF.

The CDR3 spells CATSPGTGGFQPQHF. The CDR3 nucleotides read TGTGCCACCTCTCCCGGGACAGGGGGCTTCCAGCCCCAGCATTTT. J is TRBJ1-5 and V is TRBV19; 12 positions agree with TRBD1. Trimming cost V 10 bases and J 7 bases; bases outside gene matches: 11. The germline CDR1 and CDR2 sequences are LNHDA and SQIVND (reference sequence). There are 15 residues in the CDR3.

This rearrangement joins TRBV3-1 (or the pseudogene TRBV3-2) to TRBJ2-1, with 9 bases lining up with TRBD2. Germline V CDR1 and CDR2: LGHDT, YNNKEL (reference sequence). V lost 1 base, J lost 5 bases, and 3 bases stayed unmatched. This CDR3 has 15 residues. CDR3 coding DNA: TGTGCCAGCAGCCAAGGACTAGCGGTCAACAATGAGCAGTTCTTC. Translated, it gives CASSQGLAVNNEQFF.

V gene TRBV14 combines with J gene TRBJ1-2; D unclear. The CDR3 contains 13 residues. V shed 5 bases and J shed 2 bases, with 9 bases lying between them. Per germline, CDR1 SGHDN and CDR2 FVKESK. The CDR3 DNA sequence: TGTGCCAGCAGCTCCGGGAGAAACTATGGCTACACCTTC. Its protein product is CASSSGRNYGYTF.

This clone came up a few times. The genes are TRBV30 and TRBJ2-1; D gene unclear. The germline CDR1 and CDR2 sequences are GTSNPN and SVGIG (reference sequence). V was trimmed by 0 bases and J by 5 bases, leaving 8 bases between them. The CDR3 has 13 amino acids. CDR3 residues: CAWSVFADNEQFF. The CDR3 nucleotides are TGTGCCTGGAGTGTTTTCGCAGACAATGAGCAGTTCTTC.

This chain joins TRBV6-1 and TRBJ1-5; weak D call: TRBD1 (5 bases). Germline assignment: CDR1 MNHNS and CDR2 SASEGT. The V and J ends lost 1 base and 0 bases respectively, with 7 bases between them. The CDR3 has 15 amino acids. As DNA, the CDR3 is TGTGCCAGCAGTGAAGGCAGGGCTAGCAATCAGCCCCAGCATTTT. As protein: CASSEGRASNQPQHF.

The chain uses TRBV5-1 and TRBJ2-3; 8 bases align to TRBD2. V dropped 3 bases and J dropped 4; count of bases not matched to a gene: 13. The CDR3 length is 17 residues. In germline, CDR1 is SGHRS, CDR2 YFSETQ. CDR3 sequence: CASSSEPSGSGADTQYF. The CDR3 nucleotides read TGCGCCAGCAGCTCAGAACCCAGCGGGAGTGGGGCAGATACGCAGTATTTT.

The CDR3 nucleotides read TGTGCCAGCAGCTTAATGCAGGGGAATTCACCCCTCCACTTT. It encodes CASSLMQGNSPLHF. The rearrangement uses TRBV7-2 and TRBJ1-6, with D possibly matching TRBD1 (6 bases). V gave up 2 bases and J gave up 7 bases, with 9 bases separating them. This CDR3 is built from 14 residues. The germline V gene encodes CDR1 SGHTA and CDR2 FQGNSA.

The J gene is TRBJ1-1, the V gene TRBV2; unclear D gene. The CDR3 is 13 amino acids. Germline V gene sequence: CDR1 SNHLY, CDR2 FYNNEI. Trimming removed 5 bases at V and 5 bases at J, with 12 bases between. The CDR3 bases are TGTGCCAGCAGTAACGACGGGTGGACTGAAGCTTTCTTT. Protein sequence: CASSNDGWTEAFF.

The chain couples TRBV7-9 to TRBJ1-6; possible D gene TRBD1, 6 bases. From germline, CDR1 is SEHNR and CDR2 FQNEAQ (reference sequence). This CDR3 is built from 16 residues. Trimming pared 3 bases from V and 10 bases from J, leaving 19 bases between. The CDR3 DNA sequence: TGTGCCAGCAGCTTGGGGATTGCAGGGGTTGGGTCACCCCTCCACTTT. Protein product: CASSLGIAGVGSPLHF.

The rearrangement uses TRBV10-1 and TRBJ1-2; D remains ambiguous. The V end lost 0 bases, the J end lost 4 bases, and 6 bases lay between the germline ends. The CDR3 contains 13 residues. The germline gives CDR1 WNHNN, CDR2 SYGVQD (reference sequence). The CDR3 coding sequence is TGCGCCAGCAGTGAGTCGGGGAGCTATGGCTACACCTTC. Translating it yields CASSESGSYGYTF.

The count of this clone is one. CDR3 region: CASSPTDYEQYF. For the CDR3, the DNA is TGTGCCAGCAGCCCCACAGACTACGAGCAGTACTTC. The chain combines TRBV7-9 with TRBJ2-7; the D is unclear. Looked up from germline, CDR1 is SEHNR and CDR2 is FQNEAQ (reference sequence). The CDR3 totals 12 residues. V shed 5 bases and J shed 3 bases, with 8 bases lying between them.

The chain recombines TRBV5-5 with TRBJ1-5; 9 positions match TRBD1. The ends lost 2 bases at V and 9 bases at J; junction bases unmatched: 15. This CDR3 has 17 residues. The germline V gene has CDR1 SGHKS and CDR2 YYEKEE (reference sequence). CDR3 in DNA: TGTGCCAGCAGCTTACAATTGACAACAGGGGGCGCCGGGCCCCAGCATTTT. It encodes CASSLQLTTGGAGPQHF. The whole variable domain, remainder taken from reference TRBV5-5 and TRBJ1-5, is DAGVTQSPTHLIKTRGQQVTLRCSPISGHKSVSWYQQVLGQGPQFIFQYYEKEERGRGNFPDRFSARQFPNYSSELNVNALLLGDSALYLCASSLQLTTGGAGPQHFGDGTRLSIL.

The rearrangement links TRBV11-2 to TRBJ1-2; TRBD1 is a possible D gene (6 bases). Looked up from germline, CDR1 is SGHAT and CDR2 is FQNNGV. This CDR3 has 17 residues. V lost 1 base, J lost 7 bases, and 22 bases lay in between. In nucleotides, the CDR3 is TGTGCCAGCAGCTTAGCCCAGTCCAGCGGGGGCATTATTGGCTACACCTTC. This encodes CASSLAQSSGGIIGYTF.

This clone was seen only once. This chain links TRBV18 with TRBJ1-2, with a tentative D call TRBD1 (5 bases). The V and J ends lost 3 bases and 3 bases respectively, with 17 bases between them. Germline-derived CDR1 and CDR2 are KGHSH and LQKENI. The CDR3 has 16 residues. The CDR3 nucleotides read TGTGCCAGCTCACCGACAGCCCAACCCCCCTACTATGGCTACACCTTC. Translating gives CASSPTAQPPYYGYTF.

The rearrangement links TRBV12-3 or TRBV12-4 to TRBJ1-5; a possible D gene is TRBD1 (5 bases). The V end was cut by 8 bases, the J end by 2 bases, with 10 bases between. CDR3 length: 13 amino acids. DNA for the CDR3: TGTGCCAGCGCCTTACAGGGCAATCAGCCCCAGCATTTT. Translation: CASALQGNQPQHF.

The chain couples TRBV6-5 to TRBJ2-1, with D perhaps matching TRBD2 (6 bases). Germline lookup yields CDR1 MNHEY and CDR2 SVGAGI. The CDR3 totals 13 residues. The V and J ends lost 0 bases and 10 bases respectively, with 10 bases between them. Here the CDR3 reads CASSYSTRMEQFF. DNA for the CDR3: TGTGCCAGCAGTTACTCGACTAGGATGGAGCAGTTCTTC.

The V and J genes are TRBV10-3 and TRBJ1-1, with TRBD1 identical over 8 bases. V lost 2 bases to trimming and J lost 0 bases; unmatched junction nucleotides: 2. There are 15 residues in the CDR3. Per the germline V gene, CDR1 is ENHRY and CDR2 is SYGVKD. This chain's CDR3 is CAISERTGMNTEAFF. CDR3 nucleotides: TGTGCCATCAGTGAGCGGACAGGGATGAACACTGAAGCTTTCTTT.

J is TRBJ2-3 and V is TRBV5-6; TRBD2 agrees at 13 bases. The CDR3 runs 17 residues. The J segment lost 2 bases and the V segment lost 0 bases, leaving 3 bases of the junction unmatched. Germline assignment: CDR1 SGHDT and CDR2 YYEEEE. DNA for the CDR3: TGTGCCAGCAGCTTGGCACTAGCGGGAGGGAACACAGATACGCAGTATTTT. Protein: CASSLALAGGNTDTQYF.

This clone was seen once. The CDR3 nucleotides read TGTGCCAGCAGTGAGCGGTGGGGGGACACTGAAGCTTTCTTT. The encoded protein is CASSERWGDTEAFF. The chain joins TRBV2 to TRBJ1-1; TRBD1 is a possible D gene (5 bases). Trimming shortened V by 3 bases and J by 3 bases, and 11 bases separated the two germline ends. Germline lookup yields CDR1 SNHLY and CDR2 FYNNEI. This CDR3 has 14 amino acids.

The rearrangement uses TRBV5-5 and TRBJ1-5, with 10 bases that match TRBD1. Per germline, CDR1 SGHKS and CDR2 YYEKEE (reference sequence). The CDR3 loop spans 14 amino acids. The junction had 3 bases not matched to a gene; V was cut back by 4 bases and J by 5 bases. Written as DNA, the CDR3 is TGTGCCAGCAGCGGAGGGACAGGGGATCAGCCCCAGCATTTT. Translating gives CASSGGTGDQPQHF.

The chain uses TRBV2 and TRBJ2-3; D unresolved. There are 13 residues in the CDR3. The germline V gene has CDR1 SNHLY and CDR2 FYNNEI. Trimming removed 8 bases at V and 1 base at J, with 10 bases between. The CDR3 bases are TGTGCCAGCCATAGCTACCGCACAGATACGCAGTATTTT. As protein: CASHSYRTDTQYF.

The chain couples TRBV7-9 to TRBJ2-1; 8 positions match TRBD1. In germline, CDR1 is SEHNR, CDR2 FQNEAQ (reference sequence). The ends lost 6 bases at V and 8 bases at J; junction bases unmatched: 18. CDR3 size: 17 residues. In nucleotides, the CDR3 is TGTGCCAGCAGTAGTAAGACAGGGGCCGGGATTGGAGATGAGCAGTTCTTC. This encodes CASSSKTGAGIGDEQFF.

The DNA of the CDR3 is TGTGCCAGCAGTTCCCAGGCGAACACTGAAGCTTTCTTT. Translating gives CASSSQANTEAFF. This rearrangement joins TRBV6-5 to TRBJ1-1; D gene unclear. The germline V gene encodes CDR1 MNHEY and CDR2 SVGAGI. The length of the CDR3 is 13 residues. The V end was cut by 4 bases, the J end by 1 base, with 7 bases between.

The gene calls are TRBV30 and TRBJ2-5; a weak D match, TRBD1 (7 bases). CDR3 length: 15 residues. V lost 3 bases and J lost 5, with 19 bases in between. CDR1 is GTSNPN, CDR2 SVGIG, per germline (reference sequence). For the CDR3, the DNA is TGTGCCTGGAGCCGGACAGGAGGGGTAGGGGAGACCCAGTACTTC. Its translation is CAWSRTGGVGETQYF.

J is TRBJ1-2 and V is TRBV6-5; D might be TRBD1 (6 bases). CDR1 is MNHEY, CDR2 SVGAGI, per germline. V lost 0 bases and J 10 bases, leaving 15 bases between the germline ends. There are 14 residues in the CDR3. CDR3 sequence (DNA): TGTGCCAGCAGTTACTCCGGACAGAGCACAGTCTACACCTTC. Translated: CASSYSGQSTVYTF.

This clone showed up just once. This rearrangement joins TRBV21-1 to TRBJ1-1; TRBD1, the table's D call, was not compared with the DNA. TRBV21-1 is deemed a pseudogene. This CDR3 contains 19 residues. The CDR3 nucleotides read TGTGCCAGCACCACCAAGATGGACAAAGGCAGGGTCTACAACACTGAAGCTTTCTTT. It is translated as CASTTKMDKGRVYNTEAFF.

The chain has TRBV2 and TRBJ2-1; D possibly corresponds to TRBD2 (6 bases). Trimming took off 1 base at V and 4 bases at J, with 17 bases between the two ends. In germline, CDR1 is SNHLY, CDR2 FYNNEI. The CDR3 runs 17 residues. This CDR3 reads CASSEVASEITYNEQFF. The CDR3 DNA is TGTGCCAGCAGTGAAGTGGCTAGCGAGATTACTTACAATGAGCAGTTCTTC.

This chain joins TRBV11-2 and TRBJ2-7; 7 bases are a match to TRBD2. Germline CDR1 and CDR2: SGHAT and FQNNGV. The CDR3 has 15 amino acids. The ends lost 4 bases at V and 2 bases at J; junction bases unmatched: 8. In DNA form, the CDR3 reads TGTGCCAGCAGCTCCAGTACTAGCGAGACCTACGAGCAGTACTTC. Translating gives CASSSSTSETYEQYF.

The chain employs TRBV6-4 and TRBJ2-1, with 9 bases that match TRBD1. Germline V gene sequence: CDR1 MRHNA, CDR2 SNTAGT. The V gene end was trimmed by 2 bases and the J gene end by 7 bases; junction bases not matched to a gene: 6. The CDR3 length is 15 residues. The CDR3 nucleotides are TGTGCCAGCAGTGACGGGACAGGGAAGGTGAATGAGCAGTTCTTC. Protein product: CASSDGTGKVNEQFF.